One and the same sample provided the 14 T cell receptor beta chains below, sequenced in a study of blood T cell repertoires in COVID-19. Only in-frame clones appear in the TCRdb table, and some are missing; sequencing was by immunoSEQ multiplex PCR. The sample yields approximately 200,000 clones, around 90% seen once. Specimen: PBMCs or T cells enriched from blood (not recorded which). The receptors were sampled from a woman aged 30 to 39 who had recovered from COVID-19.

The V and J genes are TRBV2 and TRBJ1-1; TRBD1 agrees at 9 bases. V was pared by 7 bases and J by 7 bases, with 10 bases of the junction left unmatched. The CDR3 loop spans 14 amino acids. From germline, CDR1 is SNHLY and CDR2 FYNNEI. CDR3 loop: CASTPDRGRDEAFF. In nucleotides, the CDR3 is TGTGCCAGCACCCCGGACAGGGGCCGGGATGAAGCTTTCTTT.

This chain uses TRBV18 with TRBJ2-3; D perhaps matches TRBD2 (5 bases). Germline CDR1 reads KGHSH; CDR2 reads LQKENI. The CDR3 runs to 17 residues. Trimming removed 3 bases from V and 1 base from J, with 17 bases in between. Here the CDR3 reads CASSPRTSAPGTDTQYF. CDR3 bases: TGTGCCAGCTCACCCAGGACTTCTGCACCCGGCACAGATACGCAGTATTTT.

V gene TRBV7-2 combines with J gene TRBJ1-5, with D possibly matching TRBD1 (5 bases). V gave up 1 base and J gave up 7 bases, with 14 bases separating them. This CDR3 has 15 amino acids. The germline V gene has CDR1 SGHTA and CDR2 FQGNSA. CDR3 sequence reads: CASSLVSGDRQPQHF. The CDR3 region has the DNA TGTGCCAGCAGCTTAGTTTCGGGGGATAGGCAGCCCCAGCATTTT.

The sample holds one count of this clone. The chain links TRBV29-1 to TRBJ2-6; possible D gene TRBD2, 5 bases. The CDR3 loop spans 17 amino acids. CDR1 and CDR2 (germline): SQVTM, ANQGSEA. Trimming shortened V by 0 bases and J by 3 bases, and 15 bases separated the two germline ends. CDR3 DNA: TGCAGCGTTGAAGATCTCCCTCGGGGAATTGGGGCCAACGTCCTGACTTTC. Translation: CSVEDLPRGIGANVLTF.

V gene TRBV2 combines with J gene TRBJ1-3; TRBD1 matches 7 bases. The CDR3 is 14 amino acids. V trimming: 4 bases; J trimming: 4 bases; junction bases outside the gene matches: 4. Looked up from germline, CDR1 is SNHLY and CDR2 is FYNNEI. CDR3 in DNA: TGTGCCAGCAGTGTGACAGGGACAGGAAACACCATATATTTT. Amino acid sequence: CASSVTGTGNTIYF.

This sequence joins TRBV7-2 and TRBJ1-1; 8 bases are shared with TRBD1. J was trimmed by 4 bases and V by 2 bases; bases with no gene match: 6. CDR1 SGHTA and CDR2 FQGNSA come from the germline V gene. This CDR3 is built from 15 residues. The CDR3 coding sequence is TGTGCCAGCAGCTTACAGGGGGCGGCCGGCACTGAAGCTTTCTTT. It encodes CASSLQGAAGTEAFF. The whole variable domain, remainder taken from reference TRBV7-2 and TRBJ1-1, is GAGVSQSPSNKVTEKGKDVELRCDPISGHTALYWYRQSLGQGLEFLIYFQGNSAPDKSGLPSDRFSAERTGGSVSTLTIQRTQQEDSAVYLCASSLQGAAGTEAFFGQGTRLTVV.

The J gene is TRBJ2-3, the V gene TRBV6-5; 9 bases are a match to TRBD2. The V segment lost 6 bases and the J segment 6 bases; nucleotides outside the gene matches: 4. Germline CDR1 reads MNHEY; CDR2 reads SVGAGI. This CDR3 comprises 13 residues. The CDR3 region has the DNA TGTGCCAGCAGGGGCGGGAGGGTGGATACGCAGTATTTT. Translation: CASRGGRVDTQYF.

The chain has TRBV15 and TRBJ1-5; D is possibly TRBD1 (5 bases). With 7 bases removed from V and 4 bases from J, the gap between germline ends came to 17 bases. Germline CDR1 LNHNV, CDR2 YYDKDF (reference sequence). This CDR3 is built from 15 residues. CDR3 coding DNA: TGTGCCACCACCGCGGGGACGAAAGATAATCAGCCCCAGCATTTT. Its protein is CATTAGTKDNQPQHF.

The genes are TRBV29-1 and TRBJ2-4, with 7 positions matching TRBD1. Germline CDR1 and CDR2: SQVTM and ANQGSEA. Trimming removed 8 bases from V and 1 base from J; junction bases left unmatched: 5. The CDR3 runs to 13 residues. The CDR3 coding sequence is TGCAGCTGCCGACAGGGTGCCAAAAACATTCAGTACTTC. It is translated as CSCRQGAKNIQYF.

This clone was counted many times. V is TRBV11-2 and J is TRBJ2-7; TRBD2 matches 7 bases. Germline CDR1 is SGHAT and CDR2 is FQNNGV. The CDR3 has 13 residues. Trimming cost V 1 base and J 4 bases; bases outside gene matches: 1. The CDR3 loop is CASSLGGGYEQYF. The CDR3 DNA is TGTGCCAGCAGCTTAGGGGGAGGGTACGAGCAGTACTTC.

This rearrangement joins TRBV19 to TRBJ2-1; tentative D call: TRBD1 (5 bases). This CDR3 region has 16 residues. The V and J ends lost 4 bases and 6 bases respectively, with 19 bases between them. Germline V lookup: CDR1 LNHDA, CDR2 SQIVND (reference sequence). The CDR3 coding sequence is TGTGCCAGTAGTACGGACGGAGTACAGGTAGGCAATGAGCAGTTCTTC. Residues: CASSTDGVQVGNEQFF.

The rearrangement links TRBV5-6 to TRBJ2-1; D is perhaps TRBD2 (6 bases). Germline loops: CDR1 SGHDT, CDR2 YYEEEE. The CDR3 has 16 residues. V was pared by 5 bases and J by 7 bases, with 22 bases between. For the CDR3, the DNA is TGTGCCAGCAGTCCCCTAACGGGAGACTCTTTGAATGAGCAGTTCTTC. It specifies CASSPLTGDSLNEQFF.

The chain uses TRBV21-1 and TRBJ1-5; no check of the table's D call, TRBD1, against the DNA was made. TRBV21-1 is a recognized pseudogene. The CDR3 spans 16 residues. The CDR3 DNA is TGTGCCAGCAGCGACGGACAGGGCGGCAGCAATCAGCCCCAGCATTTT. Its protein is CASSDGQGGSNQPQHF.

This clone appeared a single time. An end of the junction differs from the germline gene, which may be a read error. The gene calls are TRBV3-1 (or the pseudogene TRBV3-2) and TRBJ1-4, with 8 bases that match TRBD1. The CDR3 spans 16 residues. Germline lookup yields CDR1 LGHDT and CDR2 YNNKEL (reference sequence). The CDR3 DNA is TGTGCCAGCCGCCAAGGTTCTGGACAGGGTTTTGAAAAACTGTTTTTT. This gives the protein CASRQGSGQGFEKLFF.